The 18 T cell receptor beta chains given below trace back to one sample, sequenced in a study of technical replicates of blood from a few donors. TCRdb's copy holds only in-frame clones and misses some; the assay was immunoSEQ multiplex PCR. This table holds 75,000 to 100,000 clones, 95% found once. Sequencing was carried out using T cells isolated from PBMCs. The receptor source for this set is a human donor in good health.

This chain uses TRBV7-9 with TRBJ1-5, with D hard to call. Trimming stripped 5 bases from V and 3 bases from J, with 5 bases between. The CDR3 spans 12 residues. The germline V gene has CDR1 SEHNR and CDR2 FQNEAQ (reference sequence). CDR3 loop: CASSTVNQPQHF. CDR3 DNA sequence: TGTGCCAGCAGCACGGTCAATCAGCCCCAGCATTTT.

The V and J genes are TRBV4-2 and TRBJ2-1; 9 nucleotides line up with TRBD2. The CDR3 runs to 16 residues. Germline CDR1 reads LGHNA; CDR2 reads YNFKEQ. The V and J ends lost 4 bases and 6 bases, in that order; junction bases with no gene match: 10. CDR3 loop: CASSPSPASGVNEQFF. The CDR3 nucleotides read TGTGCCAGCAGCCCTTCACCGGCTAGCGGGGTCAATGAGCAGTTCTTC.

The rearrangement links TRBV6-1 to TRBJ2-7; 8 bases fit TRBD1. Losses at the gene ends were 3 bases for V and 3 bases for J; bases not matched to a gene: 4. This CDR3 spans 14 amino acids. Per the germline V gene, CDR1 is MNHNS and CDR2 is SASEGT. In DNA, the CDR3 is TGTGCCAGCAGTGAGACAGGGGTGTTCTACGAGCAGTACTTC. It yields the protein CASSETGVFYEQYF.

The rearrangement uses TRBV7-8 and TRBJ2-1, with 11 bases matching TRBD2. Germline lookup yields CDR1 SGHVS and CDR2 FQNEAQ. The junction had 12 bases not matched to a gene; V was cut back by 4 bases and J by 7 bases. This CDR3 is built from 17 residues. This CDR3 reads CASSSTPLAGGINEQFF. CDR3 DNA sequence: TGTGCCAGCAGCTCAACCCCTCTAGCGGGGGGTATAAATGAGCAGTTCTTC. The whole variable domain, remainder taken from reference TRBV7-8 and TRBJ2-1, is GAGVSQSPRYKVAKRGQDVALRCDPISGHVSLFWYQQALGQGPEFLTYFQNEAQLDKSGLPSDRFFAERPEGSVSTLKIQRTQQEDSAVYLCASSSTPLAGGINEQFFGPGTRLTVL.

The rearrangement joins TRBV6-1 to TRBJ2-7; D is unresolved. The germline V gene has CDR1 MNHNS and CDR2 SASEGT. The CDR3 is 14 amino acids. V gave up 7 bases and J gave up 3 bases, with 16 bases separating them. The CDR3 protein is CASTRASPLYEQYF. In DNA form, the CDR3 reads TGTGCCAGCACCCGAGCGTCCCCCCTCTACGAGCAGTACTTC.

The V gene is TRBV7-2, the J gene TRBJ1-1, with 8 bases aligning to TRBD1. The CDR3 consists of 16 residues. J lost 1 base, V lost 1 base, and 5 bases had no gene match. CDR1 SGHTA and CDR2 FQGNSA come from the germline V gene. Here the CDR3 DNA reads TGTGCCAGCAGCTTAGGGACAGGGACCTCGAACACTGAAGCTTTCTTT. Translation gives CASSLGTGTSNTEAFF.

The chain uses TRBV5-4 and TRBJ2-2; the match to TRBD1 covers 8 bases. Germline V gives CDR1 SGHNT, CDR2 YYREEE (reference sequence). The length of the CDR3 is 14 residues. J lost 6 bases, V lost 4 bases, and 5 bases had no gene match. The CDR3 DNA is TGTGCCAGCAGCAAATCGGACAGGGCCGGGGAGCTGTTTTTT. Translated, it gives CASSKSDRAGELFF. Supplemented by reference TRBV5-4 and TRBJ2-2, the full variable domain reads ETGVTQSPTHLIKTRGQQVTLRCSSQSGHNTVSWYQQALGQGPQFIFQYYREEENGRGNFPPRFSGLQFPNYSSELNVNALELDDSALYLCASSKSDRAGELFFGEGSRLTVL.

The rearrangement joins TRBV4-1 to TRBJ1-2; no reliable D call. V gave up 0 bases and J gave up 4 bases, with 12 bases separating them. The CDR3 is 15 amino acids. Germline V gene lookup returns CDR1 MGHRA and CDR2 YSYEKL. CDR3 DNA: TGCGCCAGCAGCCAAGATCGGAGTCAGACCTATGGCTACACCTTC. Translating gives CASSQDRSQTYGYTF.

The chain links TRBV5-5 to TRBJ2-3, with D possibly being TRBD2 (5 bases). V was pared by 0 bases and J by 2 bases, with 7 bases between. CDR1 is SGHKS, CDR2 YYEKEE, per germline (reference sequence). CDR3 length: 14 residues. The CDR3 DNA reads as TGTGCCAGCAGCTTGGCCCGGGACACAGATACGCAGTATTTT. It translates to CASSLARDTDTQYF.

The V gene is TRBV4-1, the J gene TRBJ2-1, with D uncertain. The CDR3 is 15 residues long. V was trimmed by 1 base and J by 4 bases, leaving 11 bases between them. Germline lookup yields CDR1 MGHRA and CDR2 YSYEKL. CDR3 sequence (DNA): TGCGCCAGCAGCCAAGGGGCGCAGGCGTACAATGAGCAGTTCTTC. It specifies CASSQGAQAYNEQFF.

The chain uses TRBV5-4 and TRBJ1-2; D unresolved. V lost 7 bases and J lost 0, with 10 bases in between. This CDR3 is 13 amino acids long. Germline loops: CDR1 SGHNT, CDR2 YYREEE (reference sequence). CDR3 sequence reads: CASRNTANYGYTF. For the CDR3, the DNA is TGTGCCAGCCGGAACACAGCTAACTATGGCTACACCTTC. Supplemented by reference TRBV5-4 and TRBJ1-2, the full variable domain reads ETGVTQSPTHLIKTRGQQVTLRCSSQSGHNTVSWYQQALGQGPQFIFQYYREEENGRGNFPPRFSGLQFPNYSSELNVNALELDDSALYLCASRNTANYGYTFGSGTRLTVV.

The chain recombines TRBV6-5 with TRBJ1-1; D may be TRBD1 (5 bases). CDR1 and CDR2 (germline): MNHEY, SVGAGI. The CDR3 runs 14 residues. Trimming pared 5 bases from V and 3 bases from J, leaving 13 bases between. Here the CDR3 DNA reads TGTGCCAGCAGTCCTCGGGGGTACCACACTGAAGCTTTCTTT. Protein: CASSPRGYHTEAFF.

The J gene is TRBJ1-4, the V gene TRBV29-1; maybe TRBD1 (5 bases). The V gene lost 4 bases and the J gene lost 8 bases, with 8 bases spanning the gap. Germline-derived CDR1 and CDR2 are SQVTM and ANQGSEA. This CDR3 spans 11 amino acids. The CDR3 DNA reads as TGCAGCGTTGGTGGGGGGGAAAAACTGTTTTTT. Amino acids: CSVGGGEKLFF.

This clone has just a few counts. The rearrangement uses TRBV2 and TRBJ1-5; 9 nucleotides match TRBD1. V gave up 4 bases and J gave up 7 bases; unmatched junction bases: 5. CDR1 is SNHLY, CDR2 FYNNEI, per germline. This CDR3 is 14 amino acids long. The CDR3 loop reads CASSVDRGNQPQHF. The CDR3 bases are TGTGCCAGCAGTGTGGACAGGGGAAACCAGCCCCAGCATTTT.

V usage is TRBV30 and J usage is TRBJ2-4, with a tentative D call TRBD2 (5 bases). This CDR3 has 15 amino acids. The V end lost 3 bases, the J end lost 1 base, and 13 bases lay between the germline ends. CDR1 and CDR2 from the germline V gene are GTSNPN and SVGIG (reference sequence). This CDR3 is CAWSPLWEAKNIQYF. CDR3 coding DNA: TGTGCCTGGAGCCCGCTGTGGGAGGCCAAAAACATTCAGTACTTC.

V gene TRBV4-1 combines with J gene TRBJ1-2; D remains ambiguous. This CDR3 region has 11 residues. V shed 1 base and J shed 7 bases, with 4 bases lying between them. CDR1 and CDR2 (germline): MGHRA, YSYEKL. As DNA, the CDR3 is TGCGCCAGCAGCCAAGGAGGTGGCTACACCTTC. Protein sequence: CASSQGGGYTF.

The chain carries TRBV7-9 and TRBJ2-7, with D tentatively TRBD2 (5 bases). CDR3 length equals 14 residues. The V end lost 2 bases, the J end lost 6 bases, and 14 bases lay between the germline ends. Germline V gene lookup returns CDR1 SEHNR and CDR2 FQNEAQ (reference sequence). The CDR3, as DNA: TGTGCCAGCAGCTTAATCCGGGGTTCGAGCGAGCAGTACTTC. Its translation is CASSLIRGSSEQYF. Using reference TRBV7-9 and TRBJ2-7 for the parts outside the CDR3, the full variable domain is DTGVSQNPRHKITKRGQNVTFRCDPISEHNRLYWYRQTLGQGPEFLTYFQNEAQLEKSRLLSDRFSAERPKGSFSTLEIQRTEQGDSAMYLCASSLIRGSSEQYFGPGTRLTVT.

In this sample, this clone turned up a few times. This rearrangement joins TRBV30 to TRBJ1-5; D may be TRBD1 (5 bases). The CDR3 is 14 residues long. CDR1 and CDR2 (germline): GTSNPN, SVGIG (reference sequence). Trimming took 2 bases from V and 7 from J, leaving 15 bases between them. Here the CDR3 reads CAWSPLGGGQPQHF. CDR3 sequence (DNA): TGTGCCTGGAGTCCCCTGGGGGGAGGACAGCCCCAGCATTTT.